This T cell receptor (beta chain) was observed in a study of cytomegalovirus exposure and HLA in healthy donors. Whole-study context: Early on, a data release was issued that held about 85 million unique TCRs from HLA-typed donors. Findings and limits, study-wide: As a later analysis showed, a missense DCLRE1C variant was linked to trimming of TCR beta V- and J-genes.

This PCR relied on a set of 60 Vbeta primers and 13 Jbeta primers. The repertoire was sequenced with immunoSEQ multiplex PCR; TCRdb's copy has only in-frame clones and lacks some. The profile shows around 150,000 clones, 75% of them singletons. Germline lookup yields CDR1 LNHDA and CDR2 SQIVND (reference sequence). The V end was cut by 6 bases, the J end by 0 bases, with 9 bases between. This CDR3 has 14 residues. Note on this clone: Its target is not known.

This TCR came from a male donor in good health and CMV-seronegative. The sample taken for sequencing was PBMCs. The V call is TRBV19, the J call TRBJ1-3; no firm D call. The CDR3 nucleotides are TGTGCCAGTAGGAGGGAGAGCTCTGGAAACACCATATATTTT. It translates to CASRRESSGNTIYF. Full variable domain (outside the CDR3, taken from reference TRBV19 and TRBJ1-3): DGGITQSPKYLFRKEGQNVTLSCEQNLNHDAMYWYRQDPGQGLRLIYYSQIVNDFQKGDIAEGYSVSREKKESFPLTVTSAQKNPTAFYLCASRRESSGNTIYFGEGSWLTVV.